This TCR beta chain was recovered during a study of OX40 agonist ivuxolimab in advanced cancers. With V trimmed by 6 bases and J by 8 bases, 4 bases remained unmatched. The CDR3 length is 14 residues. Germline assignment: CDR1 LNHDA and CDR2 SQIVND (reference sequence). The method was immunoSEQ multiplex PCR; TCRdb's version includes in-frame clones alone and lacks a portion of them. This table holds 96,000 or so clones, approximately 80% found once. The rearrangement joins TRBV19 to TRBJ2-1; 13 nucleotides align to TRBD2. The source material was CD4+ or CD8+ T cells sorted from blood, sampled in a trial of the OX40 agonist ivuxolimab. This receptor was obtained from an adult with an advanced solid tumor such as melanoma, head and neck, liver or kidney cancer. CDR3 in DNA: TGTGCCAGTAGCGGGGGACTAGCGGGGTATGAGCAGTTCTTC. Translation: CASSGGLAGYEQFF.